This T cell receptor beta chain is from a study of T cells in women clearing cervical HPV infection. Germline V gene data show CDR1 as GTSNPN and CDR2 as SVGIG (reference sequence). CDR3 length equals 14 residues. The table came from immunoSEQ multiplex PCR; TCRdb's copy has only in-frame clones and leaves some out. This table holds 28,000 or so clones. Notes on this clone: Read sequence stops 3 residues before the CDR3 end, and the germline J gene provides the missing end.

The rearrangement links TRBV30 to TRBJ1-2; tentative D call: TRBD1 (5 bases). Sequencing was done on a sample of blood buffy coat. The origin of this receptor is a woman aged 18 to 69 with a cervical HPV16 infection that either progressed to CIN3+ or cleared (not recorded which). The CDR3 spells CAWSKTQGARGYTF. The part of the CDR3 DNA that was read is TGTGCCTGGAGTAAAACCCAGGGAGCTCGCGGC.